This is a list of T cell receptor beta chains from one sample in a study of blood T cell repertoires in COVID-19. Using immunoSEQ multiplex PCR, the repertoire was profiled, and TCRdb retains in-frame clones only, with some absent. The profile shows fewer than 500,000 clones, around 89% of them singletons. Sequences were obtained from peripheral blood. The receptors originated from a woman in her twenties or thirties with acute or convalescent COVID-19. Each CDR3 is given with its conserved first and last residue.

v_call	j_call	cdr3_aa
TRBV5-1	TRBJ2-3	CASSALPLAGKTDTQYF
TRBV9	TRBJ2-1	CASRGTDSYNEQFF
TRBV27	TRBJ2-5	CASTSRIAGGLETQYF
TRBV15	TRBJ2-5	CATSTRTREETQYF
TRBV27	TRBJ1-6	CASRYRGGHSPLHF
TRBV18	TRBJ2-7	CASSPSQVSSSYEQYF
TRBV7-8	TRBJ1-2	CASSKQGLDGYTF
TRBV7-3	TRBJ2-3	CASSLSPSTDTQYF
TRBV15	TRBJ2-5	CATSRAPTGQETQYF
TRBV28	TRBJ1-2	CASSPPQGANYGYTF
TRBV7-9	TRBJ2-7	CASSTRDSYEQYF
TRBV15	TRBJ1-1	CATSKGYTEAFF
TRBV7-3	TRBJ2-1	CASSLWASGGNEQFF
TRBV9	TRBJ2-3	CASSVGGSPDTQYF
TRBV27	TRBJ2-2	CASSNNQGALNTGELFF
TRBV5-1	TRBJ2-2	CASSLGLAGGTGELFF
TRBV28	TRBJ1-2	CASRVQTGHYGYTF
TRBV21-1	TRBJ1-1	CASSKVRGRNTEAFF
TRBV7-8	TRBJ1-4	CASTLGWGGNEKLFF
TRBV25-1	TRBJ1-2	CASLGRHSDGYTF
TRBV18	TRBJ2-3	CASSAGTSGGLKFADTQYF
TRBV7-2	TRBJ2-2	CASSLNRAGGELFF
TRBV3-1/TRBV3-2	TRBJ1-1	CASSQPGGWMNTEAFF
TRBV2	TRBJ2-3	CASMNRITDTQYF
TRBV2	TRBJ2-3	CASSSLAGGDTDTQYF
TRBV4-2	TRBJ1-5	CASSQESGVQPQHF
TRBV29-1	TRBJ1-2	CSVGWGLTNYGYTF
TRBV9	TRBJ1-2	CASSDRQNYGYTF
TRBV19	TRBJ1-1	CASSIKGTQNTEAFF
TRBV10-2	TRBJ1-3	CASSLSGFGNTIYF
TRBV28	TRBJ2-7	CASSLRGVEQYF
TRBV5-1	TRBJ2-4	CASSPSSGGTLMYF
TRBV2	TRBJ2-5	CASSEVYVEETQYF
TRBV20-1	TRBJ2-7	CSARQGASQYF
TRBV27	TRBJ2-7	CASSFLASSYEQYF
TRBV28	TRBJ1-5	CASRRRTGNNQPQHF
TRBV28	TRBJ2-1	CASSRDSIYNEQFF
TRBV11-2	TRBJ2-2	CASSSLQHTGELFF
TRBV4-1	TRBJ2-5	CASSQSFTSSYQETQYF
TRBV12-5	TRBJ2-1	CASGLHSFGAKNEQFF